Listed here are 17 T cell receptor beta chains from one sample, sequenced in a study of radiotherapy plus CTLA-4 blockade in lung cancer (dated by TCRdb to the late 2010s). The library relied on the immunoSEQ multiplex PCR assay. The immuneACCESS repertoire file appears here via TCRdb, limited to in-frame rearrangements. These files lack a portion of the clones; in checked studies, under half of the deficit traces to unresolved V genes, and the cause of the others is not known. Here the sample has roughly 120,000 clones; around 84% occur a single time. Of the sample, 3% to 4% is held by the ten largest clones. Specimen: peripheral blood, collected from a patient treated with radiotherapy plus ipilimumab. The origin of the receptors is a human donor with non-small cell lung cancer that progressed on radiotherapy plus ipilimumab. Some clones in this sample may be carry-over from other donors' samples.

J is TRBJ1-1 and V is TRBV25-1; D gene uncertain. Trimming removed 3 bases from V and 1 base from J, with 6 bases in between. The V gene's germline CDR1 is MGHDK and CDR2 SYGVNS. This CDR3 is 13 amino acids long. This chain's CDR3 is CASSDSPNTEAFF. The CDR3, as DNA: TGTGCCAGCAGTGATTCGCCGAACACTGAAGCTTTCTTT.

The chain is built from TRBV11-1 and TRBJ1-3; TRBD1 is a possible D gene (6 bases). Trimming took 2 bases from V and 4 from J, leaving 9 bases between them. Germline CDR1 SGHAT, CDR2 FQDESV (reference sequence). The CDR3 loop spans 14 amino acids. The CDR3 sequence is CASSLRGFGNTIYF. The DNA of the CDR3 is TGTGCCAGCAGCTTAAGGGGGTTCGGAAACACCATATATTTT.

The chain employs TRBV5-1 and TRBJ2-5, with no clear D. Between the trimmed V and J ends, which lost 3 bases and 7 bases, there was a span of 16 bases. Germline CDR1 and CDR2: SGHRS and YFSETQ. CDR3 length equals 14 residues. CDR3 nucleotides: TGCGCCAGCAGCTCGACGATCGTTATGGGGACCCAGTACTTC. Translating it yields CASSSTIVMGTQYF.

The chain uses TRBV7-9 and TRBJ2-1; no clear D. The CDR3 spans 15 residues. Trimming cost V 1 base and J 1 base, with 8 bases left between them. Looked up from germline, CDR1 is SEHNR and CDR2 is FQNEAQ (reference sequence). The CDR3 DNA reads as TGTGCCAGCAGCTTAGTCGTGGGGTCCTACAATGAGCAGTTCTTC. It codes for CASSLVVGSYNEQFF.

This chain links TRBV7-9 with TRBJ1-2; D uncertain. The V and J ends lost 5 bases and 4 bases respectively, with 11 bases between them. CDR1 and CDR2 (germline): SEHNR, FQNEAQ (reference sequence). CDR3 length: 13 amino acids. The CDR3 reads CASSSTEGYGYTF. The CDR3 DNA is TGTGCCAGCAGCAGCACAGAAGGCTATGGCTACACCTTC.

The rearrangement joins TRBV6-6 to TRBJ1-2, with 8 bases fitting TRBD1. The CDR3 consists of 15 residues. V was pared by 0 bases and J by 5 bases, with 5 bases of the junction left unmatched. Germline V gene lookup returns CDR1 MNHNY and CDR2 SVGAGI (reference sequence). CDR3 sequence (DNA): TGTGCCAGCAGTTACTCGCAGGGGGCAAGTTATGGCTACACCTTC. It encodes CASSYSQGASYGYTF.

This clone was counted between two and nine times. The CDR3 here is CASSLRGDGNTIYF. The CDR3 DNA is TGTGCCAGCAGCTTACGGGGTGATGGAAACACCATATATTTT. This chain links TRBV7-3 with TRBJ1-3; the D is unclear. The CDR3 sequence is 14 residues long. V lost 2 bases and J 3 bases, leaving 8 bases between the germline ends. The germline V gene encodes CDR1 SGHTA and CDR2 FQGTGA.

Points on this clone: The sample carries other DNA sequences with the same CDR3. The chain recombines TRBV5-1 with TRBJ2-5; unclear D gene. The germline V and J ends were trimmed by 0 bases and 2 bases, with 5 bases remaining between them. CDR1 is SGHRS, CDR2 YFSETQ, per germline. The length of the CDR3 is 13 residues. CDR3 loop: CASSLGQQETQYF. CDR3 DNA sequence: TGCGCCAGCAGCTTGGGCCAGCAAGAGACCCAGTACTTC.

The chain uses TRBV7-9 and TRBJ1-3, with a tentative D call TRBD1 (5 bases). This CDR3 comprises 17 residues. Germline values: CDR1 SEHNR, CDR2 FQNEAQ (reference sequence). V lost 5 bases and J 4 bases, leaving 21 bases between the germline ends. The CDR3 DNA sequence: TGTGCCAGCAGCCATTTCGGGCAGGGAGGTTTCGGAAACACCATATATTTT. Amino acid sequence: CASSHFGQGGFGNTIYF.

Only one count was recorded for this clone. The rearrangement joins TRBV4-1 to TRBJ2-1, with 8 bases matching TRBD2. V shed 0 bases, J shed 6 bases, and the junction held 4 bases outside the gene matches. Germline V gene lookup returns CDR1 MGHRA and CDR2 YSYEKL. The CDR3 sequence is 15 residues long. DNA for the CDR3: TGCGCCAGCAGCCAAGAGGTGGGACTAGTCAATGAGCAGTTCTTC. As protein: CASSQEVGLVNEQFF.

On this clone itself: A read error may produce the germline difference seen at one junction end. The chain is built from TRBV27 and TRBJ2-7; D may be TRBD1 or TRBD2 (5 bases each). Germline V lookup: CDR1 MNHEY, CDR2 SMNVEV (reference sequence). This CDR3 has 14 residues. CDR3 DNA: TGTGCCAGCAGTCTATCGGGACGCATCTACGAGCAGTACTTC. Translated: CASSLSGRIYEQYF.

This chain connects TRBV18 to TRBJ2-1, with 7 nucleotides matching TRBD2. Germline CDR1 reads KGHSH; CDR2 reads LQKENI. The CDR3 extends over 13 amino acids. V dropped 4 bases and J dropped 9; count of bases not matched to a gene: 6. CDR3 nucleotide sequence: TGTGCCAGCTCACTGCTAACGGGAGGTGAGCAGTTCTTC. Translating it yields CASSLLTGGEQFF.

The chain recombines TRBV28 with TRBJ2-4; the D gene could be TRBD1 or TRBD2 (5 bases each). CDR3 length: 15 amino acids. Germline CDR1 reads MDHEN; CDR2 reads SYDVKM. The V gene lost 7 bases and the J gene lost 3 bases, with 16 bases spanning the gap. CDR3 nucleotide sequence: TGTGCCAGCAAATTGAATGGGGGAAACAAAAACATTCAGTACTTC. Its translation is CASKLNGGNKNIQYF.

This clone occurred once. The V call is TRBV7-2, the J call TRBJ2-3; TRBD2 aligns across 13 bases. J lost 7 bases, V lost 1 base, and 11 bases had no gene match. The CDR3 sequence is 18 residues long. Germline lookup yields CDR1 SGHTA and CDR2 FQGNSA. The CDR3 protein is CASSLELGTSGGAYTQYF. CDR3 DNA: TGTGCCAGCAGCTTAGAATTGGGCACTAGCGGGGGGGCTTATACGCAGTATTTT.

J is TRBJ1-2 and V is TRBV7-8, with a weak D call TRBD1 (6 bases). The CDR3 is made up of 17 amino acids. V was shortened by 2 bases and J by 4 bases, with 20 bases between the two germline ends. Germline V gives CDR1 SGHVS, CDR2 FQNEAQ. The CDR3 DNA reads as TGTGCCAGCAGCTTAACCCCCCAAGGGGGTACGATCTATGGCTACACCTTC. Translating gives CASSLTPQGGTIYGYTF.

The chain joins TRBV11-1 to TRBJ2-3; 9 bases align to TRBD2. The CDR3 runs 16 residues. V was pared by 5 bases and J by 6 bases, with 12 bases of the junction left unmatched. Germline V lookup: CDR1 SGHAT, CDR2 FQDESV (reference sequence). In DNA form, the CDR3 reads TGTGCCAGCAGCCCCCCCCTAGCGGGGAGAGGTGATACGCAGTATTTT. This translates into CASSPPLAGRGDTQYF.

The rearrangement links TRBV30 to TRBJ1-3; D gene uncertain. Germline lookup yields CDR1 GTSNPN and CDR2 SVGIG (reference sequence). The CDR3 contains 14 residues. The V end was cut by 2 bases, the J end by 2 bases, with 10 bases between. The DNA of the CDR3 is TGTGCCTGGAGTCGAGCGGGGACTGGAAACACCATATATTTT. Encoded protein: CAWSRAGTGNTIYF.